Listed here are 20 T cell receptor beta chains from one sample, sequenced in a study of vaccination effects on CD4 cells after COVID-19 (dated by TCRdb to between 2020 and 2023). Their specific antigens are unknown. The method behind the library was the immunoSEQ multiplex PCR assay. Drawn from immuneACCESS, this table holds only the in-frame rearrangements with V and J called that TCRdb kept. Clones are partly lost; checked studies trace under half to an unresolved V gene and leave the rest unexplained. Counted in this sample were more than 35,000 clones; around 63% of them appeared once. The ten most abundant clones make up 4% to 4.5% of the sample. After around 10 days of culture, CD4+ T cells were isolated with the EasySep CD4+ T cell isolation kit. Sequences were derived from CD4+ T cells from PBMCs cultured without peptide, sampled before COVID-19 vaccination. The receptor source for this set is a human donor who received a COVID-19 vaccine.

This chain joins TRBV11-3 and TRBJ2-3; D is possibly TRBD2 (6 bases). V gave up 4 bases and J gave up 3 bases, with 14 bases separating them. Germline V CDR1 and CDR2: SGHNT, YENEEA. The CDR3 totals 15 residues. The CDR3 is CASSSHGRETDTQYF. CDR3 coding DNA: TGTGCCAGCAGCTCACACGGGCGGGAAACAGATACGCAGTATTTT.

The CDR3 DNA follows: TGTGCCAGCAGTGACTACAGGGGCTCGGTCACCTTC. As protein: CASSDYRGSVTF. The V gene is TRBV6-1, the J gene TRBJ1-2, with TRBD1 identical over 7 bases. V lost 3 bases, J lost 13 bases, and 8 bases stayed unmatched. The CDR3 consists of 12 residues. CDR1 and CDR2 (germline): MNHNS, SASEGT.

There are a few counts of this clone. Relative to the germline gene, one junction end is altered; a read error may explain this. The chain couples TRBV29-1 to TRBJ1-3, with a tentative D call TRBD1 (5 bases). The CDR3 has 11 amino acids. Germline loops: CDR1 SQVTM, CDR2 ANQGSEA. The CDR3 protein is CSVKEGNTIYF. In DNA, the CDR3 is TGCAGCGTTAAAGAGGGGAACACCATATATTTT. Full variable domain (missing parts from reference TRBV29-1 and TRBJ1-3): SAVISQKPSRDICQRGTSLTIQCQVDSQVTMMFWYRQQPGQSLTLIATANQGSEATYESGFVIDKFPISRPNLTFSTLTVSNMSPEDSSIYLCSVKEGNTIYFGEGSWLTVV.

The CDR3 DNA reads as TGCGCCAGCAGCTTGGTTGGTAGCGGGGCCTACGAGCAGTACTTC. Its protein product is CASSLVGSGAYEQYF. The rearrangement uses TRBV5-1 and TRBJ2-7; 8 bases fit TRBD2. This CDR3 has 15 amino acids. With V trimmed by 0 bases and J by 2 bases, 4 bases remained unmatched. Per the germline V gene, CDR1 is SGHRS and CDR2 is YFSETQ.

The V call is TRBV18, the J call TRBJ2-6; D call uncertain. Between the trimmed V and J ends, which lost 3 bases and 2 bases, there was a span of 14 bases. There are 17 residues in the CDR3. Germline assignment: CDR1 KGHSH and CDR2 LQKENI. This CDR3 is CASSPRQNPAGANVLTF. The CDR3, as DNA: TGTGCCAGCTCACCCAGGCAGAACCCCGCTGGGGCCAACGTCCTGACTTTC.

In its sample, this clone was seen a few times. V is TRBV4-1 and J is TRBJ2-7; 7 bases line up with TRBD2. The trim removed 0 bases at V and 6 bases at J, leaving 8 bases unmatched. CDR3 length: 15 amino acids. Germline values: CDR1 MGHRA, CDR2 YSYEKL. The CDR3 DNA sequence: TGCGCCAGCAGCCAAGATCGGGGGGTACGGGGCGAGCAGTACTTC. This gives the protein CASSQDRGVRGEQYF.

The J gene is TRBJ2-4, the V gene TRBV29-1; the match to TRBD1 covers 7 bases. Germline CDR1 is SQVTM and CDR2 is ANQGSEA. This CDR3 is 15 amino acids long. The junction had 11 bases not matched to a gene; V was cut back by 3 bases and J by 6 bases. This CDR3 is CSVDLGGQSGNIQYF. In DNA, the CDR3 is TGCAGCGTTGATTTAGGGGGCCAAAGCGGAAACATTCAGTACTTC.

The J gene is TRBJ2-7, the V gene TRBV2; D remains unclear. Germline CDR1 SNHLY, CDR2 FYNNEI. V lost 2 bases and J 2 bases, leaving 19 bases between the germline ends. This CDR3 is 17 amino acids long. CDR3 bases: TGTGCCAGCAGTGAAATATTCATTGGCAAATCGACCTACGAGCAGTACTTC. It is translated as CASSEIFIGKSTYEQYF.

In this sample, this clone turned up a few times. V gene TRBV6-2 or TRBV6-3 combines with J gene TRBJ2-3; tentative D call: TRBD2 (6 bases). V shed 2 bases and J shed 0 bases, with 12 bases lying between them. The CDR3 is made up of 16 amino acids. The V gene's germline CDR1 is MNHEY and CDR2 SVGEGT. This CDR3 is CASSYGEADSTDTQYF. The DNA for the CDR3 is TGTGCCAGCAGTTACGGGGAGGCAGATAGCACAGATACGCAGTATTTT.

V is TRBV6-5 and J is TRBJ2-1; TRBD1 aligns across 9 bases. Looked up from germline, CDR1 is MNHEY and CDR2 is SVGAGI. Trimming took 6 bases from V and 7 from J; bases not matched to a gene: 10. The CDR3 has 15 amino acids. The CDR3 coding sequence is TGTGCCAGCAGGCCGGACAGGGGATATGGGAATGAGCAGTTCTTC. This codes for CASRPDRGYGNEQFF.

There are a few counts of this clone. This chain uses TRBV7-9 with TRBJ2-1; 9 nucleotides agree with TRBD2. The CDR3 consists of 16 residues. Germline CDR1 SEHNR, CDR2 FQNEAQ (reference sequence). V was clipped by 5 bases and J by 6 bases; unmatched bases: 11. CDR3 in amino acids: CASSRSPGLAFNEQFF. In nucleotides, the CDR3 is TGTGCCAGCAGCAGATCTCCGGGACTAGCCTTCAATGAGCAGTTCTTC.

V is TRBV2 and J is TRBJ1-6; TRBD1 agrees at 9 bases. J was trimmed by 4 bases and V by 7 bases; bases with no gene match: 2. The CDR3 runs 14 residues. The V gene's germline CDR1 is SNHLY and CDR2 FYNNEI. The CDR3: CASIQGAYNSPLHF. Here the CDR3 DNA reads TGTGCCAGCATACAGGGGGCGTATAATTCACCCCTCCACTTT.

V usage is TRBV5-4 and J usage is TRBJ2-2; perhaps TRBD2 as D (6 bases). The ends were cut back, 4 bases at V and 7 bases at J, with 11 bases in the middle. The CDR3 totals 13 residues. CDR1 is SGHNT, CDR2 YYREEE, per germline (reference sequence). CDR3 coding DNA: TGTGCCAGCAGCCCTCGGGAGTACGGGGAGCTGTTTTTT. This codes for CASSPREYGELFF.

The rearrangement links TRBV19 to TRBJ2-4; D remains ambiguous. The germline CDR1 and CDR2 sequences are LNHDA and SQIVND (reference sequence). Trimming took off 3 bases at V and 6 bases at J, with 9 bases between the two ends. This CDR3 contains 13 residues. Here the CDR3 reads CASSMLLRNIQYF. The DNA of the CDR3 is TGTGCCAGTAGTATGTTGCTGAGAAACATTCAGTACTTC.

The chain couples TRBV25-1 to TRBJ2-1; D call uncertain. CDR1 and CDR2 (germline): MGHDK, SYGVNS. V lost 3 bases and J 0 bases, leaving 15 bases between the germline ends. This CDR3 is built from 17 residues. In DNA form, the CDR3 reads TGTGCCAGCAGTGATTCCCCCCCAACAATCTCCTACAATGAGCAGTTCTTC. Protein sequence: CASSDSPPTISYNEQFF.

V gene TRBV19 combines with J gene TRBJ2-7; D is possibly TRBD1 (6 bases). The CDR3 has 15 amino acids. V was pared by 3 bases and J by 3 bases, with 15 bases between. The germline V gene encodes CDR1 LNHDA and CDR2 SQIVND (reference sequence). The CDR3 DNA is TGTGCCAGTAGTATCCGACCTCGACAGGACTACGAGCAGTACTTC. It codes for CASSIRPRQDYEQYF.

The sample holds a few counts of this clone. V gene TRBV2 combines with J gene TRBJ1-3, with D perhaps TRBD1 (5 bases). V was shortened by 3 bases and J by 0 bases, with 9 bases between the two germline ends. This CDR3 comprises 15 residues. Germline loops: CDR1 SNHLY, CDR2 FYNNEI. This CDR3 is CASSEGRISGNTIYF. The CDR3 DNA sequence: TGTGCCAGCAGTGAGGGACGGATCTCTGGAAACACCATATATTTT.

V gene TRBV6-6 combines with J gene TRBJ1-2; 8 nucleotides agree with TRBD1. With 2 bases clipped from V and 4 bases from J, the junction kept 6 bases outside the gene matches. The CDR3 contains 15 residues. Germline CDR1 reads MNHNY; CDR2 reads SVGAGI (reference sequence). This chain's CDR3 is CASSYARTGGYGYTF. CDR3 DNA: TGTGCCAGCAGTTACGCAAGAACAGGGGGCTATGGCTACACCTTC.

Only a few counts were recorded for this clone. J is TRBJ1-2 and V is TRBV28; D not certain. The CDR3 sequence is 11 residues long. Trimming left V 3 bases short and J 4 bases short, with 3 bases between. CDR1 and CDR2 from the germline V gene are MDHEN and SYDVKM. The CDR3 spells CASSFVYGYTF. CDR3 nucleotide sequence: TGTGCCAGCAGTTTCGTCTATGGCTACACCTTC.

V gene TRBV6-5 combines with J gene TRBJ1-1; unclear D gene. CDR3 length: 14 residues. The germline CDR1 and CDR2 sequences are MNHEY and SVGAGI. V dropped 3 bases and J dropped 4 bases, with 12 bases sitting between them. The CDR3 is CASSYGGSVTEAFF. The CDR3 DNA reads TGTGCCAGCAGTTATGGTGGGTCGGTCACTGAAGCTTTCTTT.